Detailed here is one TCR beta chain. Its antigen remains unknown. Trimming took off 1 base at V and 8 bases at J, with 8 bases between the two ends. The germline gives CDR1 SGHDN, CDR2 FVKESK. This CDR3 has 12 residues. This sample is part of a study of cytomegalovirus exposure and HLA in healthy donors. Study in general: A subsequent analysis stated that the 120 validation repertoires were run on the same platform as the approximately 710 first-cohort repertoires. Study conclusions and caveats: In vitro checks showed that three CMV-associated chains really do target CMV antigens. Accounts indicate the classifier identified cytomegalovirus status with strong specificity and sensitivity. For most TCR sequences rarity was the rule, although some public TCRs occurred in many donors.

Sequencing used immunoSEQ multiplex PCR; TCRdb keeps in-frame clones, though not all of them. The sample lists about 130,000 clones, 80% to 90% occurring once. This TCR was recovered from a woman younger than 30 in good health and CMV-seronegative. The V and J genes are TRBV14 and TRBJ1-1; D not certain. Sequenced sample: PBMCs. The CDR3 is CASSQGSSEAFF. As DNA, the CDR3 is TGTGCCAGCAGCCAAGGTAGTTCGGAAGCTTTCTTT.